The 21 T cell receptor beta chains reported below all come from one sample, sequenced in a study of T-cell memory formation after mild COVID-19. TCRdb re-called the 5' RACE reads with MiXCR, one entry per CDR3 protein. Of about 290,000 distinct CDR3 sequences listed, about 16% are singletons. Sequenced material: PBMCs or a T cell subset sorted from them (not recorded which). The receptors derive from a man aged 18 to 35 who had mild COVID-19 (a few samples of this study predate the infection). Cell type and time point are not known.

V gene TRBV5-6 combines with J gene TRBJ2-3; maybe TRBD1 (5 bases). Per germline, CDR1 SGHDT and CDR2 YYEEEE. The V end was cut by 1 base, the J end by 3 bases, with 12 bases between. The CDR3 extends over 15 amino acids. The CDR3 here is CASSLLPTATDTQYF. The CDR3 nucleotides read TGTGCCAGCAGCTTGCTCCCGACAGCTACAGATACGCAGTATTTT.

V is TRBV7-6 and J is TRBJ2-7; no clear D gene. Per germline, CDR1 SGHVS and CDR2 FNYEAQ. V dropped 1 base and J dropped 3 bases, with 7 bases sitting between them. The CDR3 is made up of 13 amino acids. Written as DNA, the CDR3 is TGTGCCAGCAGCTTAGAGGACGGCTACGAGCAGTACGTC. This codes for CASSLEDGYEQYV.

The chain uses TRBV7-8 and TRBJ1-6, with 8 nucleotides matching TRBD1. The germline V gene encodes CDR1 SGHVS and CDR2 FQNEAQ. The CDR3 runs 14 residues. Germline trimming cut 3 bases from V and 8 bases from J; bases unmatched to any gene: 3. Written as DNA, the CDR3 is TGTGCCAGCAGCTTTACAGGGGGGGATTCACCCCTCCACTTT. Its translation is CASSFTGGDSPLHF.

This sequence joins TRBV10-3 and TRBJ1-5; the D is unclear. The CDR3 extends over 12 amino acids. Germline CDR1 and CDR2: ENHRY and SYGVKD. V was clipped by 6 bases and J by 4 bases, with 7 bases between them. In DNA, the CDR3 is TGTGCCATCAGCCCAACAAATCAGCCCCAGCATTTT. Its protein is CAISPTNQPQHF.

This clonotype was counted only a few times. The V and J genes are TRBV19 and TRBJ2-1, with 12 bases aligning to TRBD2. The CDR3 sequence is 15 residues long. The ends lost 7 bases at V and 4 bases at J; junction bases unmatched: 5. The germline V gene encodes CDR1 LNHDA and CDR2 SQIVND (reference sequence). The CDR3, as DNA: TGTGCCAGTATCCCGACTAGCGGGGGTTACAATGAGCAGTTCTTC. This codes for CASIPTSGGYNEQFF.

This clonotype was seen a few times. The rearrangement joins TRBV20-1 to TRBJ2-4, with 8 bases matching TRBD2. This CDR3 is 13 amino acids long. With V trimmed by 6 bases and J by 8 bases, 9 bases remained unmatched. Germline assignment: CDR1 DFQATT and CDR2 SNEGSKA (reference sequence). DNA of the CDR3: TGCAGTGCCCCAGGCGGGGGGCGGGACATTCAGTACTTC. Protein sequence: CSAPGGGRDIQYF.

This clonotype was recorded at least ten times. The V call is TRBV5-5, the J call TRBJ2-1, with 9 bases identical to TRBD1. The V and J ends lost 2 bases and 4 bases, in that order; junction bases with no gene match: 4. The CDR3 spans 15 residues. CDR1 SGHKS and CDR2 YYEKEE come from the germline V gene (reference sequence). The CDR3 region has the DNA TGTGCCAGCAGCTTTCGGACAGGGGTTTACAATGAGCAGTTCTTC. Translation: CASSFRTGVYNEQFF.

The gene calls are TRBV5-6 and TRBJ1-1, with a tentative D call TRBD1 (5 bases). The germline V gene encodes CDR1 SGHDT and CDR2 YYEEEE. This CDR3 has 14 residues. V lost 0 bases and J 1 base, leaving 7 bases between the germline ends. CDR3 nucleotides: TGTGCCAGCAGCTTGGCGGGGCCGAACACTGAAGCTTTCTTT. Its translation: CASSLAGPNTEAFF.

This clonotype was seen only a few times. The chain combines TRBV7-9 with TRBJ2-7, with no clear D. The V gene lost 1 base and the J gene lost 2 bases, with 3 bases spanning the gap. CDR1 and CDR2 (germline): SEHNR, FQNEAQ (reference sequence). The CDR3 has 12 residues. DNA of the CDR3: TGTGCCAGCAGCTTAGACCCCTACGAGCAGTACTTC. Its translation is CASSLDPYEQYF.

This clonotype was recorded a few times. This chain links TRBV5-4 with TRBJ1-2; tentatively, D is TRBD1 (5 bases). CDR1 is SGHNT, CDR2 YYREEE, per germline (reference sequence). CDR3 length: 12 amino acids. The V and J ends lost 4 bases and 8 bases respectively, with 12 bases between them. DNA of the CDR3: TGTGCCAGCAGCCCGGGGGTGGGCGGCTACACCTTC. It translates to CASSPGVGGYTF. Full variable domain (remainder filled in from reference TRBV5-4 and TRBJ1-2): ETGVTQSPTHLIKTRGQQVTLRCSSQSGHNTVSWYQQALGQGPQFIFQYYREEENGRGNFPPRFSGLQFPNYSSELNVNALELDDSALYLCASSPGVGGYTFGSGTRLTVV.

A note on this clonotype: The junction departs from germline at one end; a sequencing error may be responsible. The chain couples TRBV11-2 to TRBJ2-3; tentative D call: TRBD1 (6 bases). The CDR3 is 14 amino acids. The germline CDR1 and CDR2 sequences are SGHAT and FQNNGV. CDR3 protein: CACSRRAGAEGQYF. The CDR3 DNA is TGTGCCTGCAGCCGCCGGGCAGGGGCTGAGGGGCAGTATTTT.

This clonotype was observed many times. The V gene is TRBV21-1, the J gene TRBJ2-7. TRBV21-1 is given as a pseudogene. The CDR3 runs to 13 residues. The CDR3 DNA reads TGTGCCAGCAGCAAAGTCAACTCCTACGAGCAGTACTTC. Amino acids: CASSKVNSYEQYF.

The chain links TRBV7-2 to TRBJ1-5; D might be TRBD1 (5 bases). The CDR3 consists of 15 residues. Per germline, CDR1 SGHTA and CDR2 FQGNSA. V lost 3 bases to trimming and J lost 3 bases, with 12 bases between them. DNA of the CDR3: TGTGCCAGCAGCTTCGCCCAGGGAGACAATCAGCCCCAGCATTTT. Amino acids: CASSFAQGDNQPQHF. Full variable domain (rest looked up from reference TRBV7-2 and TRBJ1-5): GAGVSQSPSNKVTEKGKDVELRCDPISGHTALYWYRQSLGQGLEFLIYFQGNSAPDKSGLPSDRFSAERTGGSVSTLTIQRTQQEDSAVYLCASSFAQGDNQPQHFGDGTRLSIL.

The chain links TRBV4-3 to TRBJ1-6; D remains unclear. This CDR3 is built from 11 residues. V dropped 4 bases and J dropped 13 bases, with 8 bases sitting between them. Germline CDR1 is LGHNA and CDR2 is YSLEER. CDR3 sequence: CASSLGGPLHF. The CDR3 DNA reads as TGCGCCAGCAGCCTTGGTGGTCCCCTCCACTTT.

V and J are TRBV18 and TRBJ2-7; 7 positions match TRBD1. With 4 bases clipped from V and 2 bases from J, the junction kept 5 bases outside the gene matches. This CDR3 spans 14 amino acids. The V gene's germline CDR1 is KGHSH and CDR2 LQKENI. In nucleotides, the CDR3 is TGTGCCAGCTCACAGGGGGCTGGCACCTACGAGCAGTACGTC. Amino acid sequence: CASSQGAGTYEQYV.

This clonotype has more than one count but fewer than ten. The chain employs TRBV7-2 and TRBJ1-6; D ambiguous. This CDR3 contains 12 residues. CDR1 is SGHTA and CDR2 is FQGNSA in the germline V gene. V was trimmed by 0 bases and J by 12 bases, leaving 6 bases between them. The CDR3 DNA is TGTGCCAGCAGCTTAGCAGTACTACCCCTCCACTTT. Translating gives CASSLAVLPLHF.

This clonotype has a single count. The gene calls are TRBV10-3 and TRBJ2-5; 11 bases agree with TRBD1. The junction had 11 bases not matched to a gene; V was cut back by 6 bases and J by 5 bases. This CDR3 is built from 16 residues. Germline V CDR1 and CDR2: ENHRY, SYGVKD. DNA for the CDR3: TGTGCCATCAGCCCCGGGACAGGGGGGTACAAGGAGACCCAGTACTTC. Its translation is CAISPGTGGYKETQYF.

This clonotype was seen repeatedly, ten times or more. This chain links TRBV12-3 or TRBV12-4 with TRBJ2-7; D gene uncertain. The CDR3 contains 11 residues. V gave up 6 bases and J gave up 4 bases, with 7 bases separating them. The CDR3 loop reads CASSNLYEQYF. CDR3 coding DNA: TGTGCCAGCAGCAACCTGTACGAGCAGTACTTC.

This clonotype was seen a handful of times. The CDR3 reads CASSLGQEWSVSPEKLFF. The CDR3 nucleotides are TGTGCCAGCAGCTTAGGACAAGAATGGAGTGTCAGTCCAGAAAAACTGTTTTTT. The V gene is TRBV7-9, the J gene TRBJ1-4, with D uncertain. The V gene lost 1 base and the J gene lost 8 bases, with 23 bases spanning the gap. The CDR3 totals 18 residues. In germline, CDR1 is SEHNR, CDR2 FQNEAQ (reference sequence).

CDR3 nucleotide sequence: TGTGCCAGCAGGGAAGATCAGCCCCAGCATTTT. This translates into CASREDQPQHF. The chain is built from TRBV6-5 and TRBJ1-5; D unclear. Germline V CDR1 and CDR2: MNHEY, SVGAGI. Trimming took 6 bases from V and 5 from J, leaving 5 bases between them. This CDR3 comprises 11 residues.

The table lists this clonotype with a few counts. The CDR3 sequence is CASRRTSGETDTQYF. The CDR3 DNA sequence: TGTGCCAGCAGAAGGACTAGCGGGGAGACAGATACGCAGTATTTT. The chain couples TRBV7-2 to TRBJ2-3; 12 bases are shared with TRBD2. With 6 bases clipped from V and 3 bases from J, the junction kept 4 bases outside the gene matches. Germline assignment: CDR1 SGHTA and CDR2 FQGNSA. The CDR3 is made up of 15 amino acids.